Each of the 19 T cell receptor beta chains below was sequenced from the same sample in a study of blood T cell repertoires in COVID-19. Assay: immunoSEQ multiplex PCR; the TCRdb copy retains only in-frame clones and omits some. The sample shows about 220,000 clones, approximately 83% of them seen only once. The specimen was PBMCs or T cells enriched from blood (not recorded which). Receptor source: a woman between 40 and 50 years old with acute COVID-19.

The V call is TRBV19, the J call TRBJ1-2; tentative D call: TRBD1 (5 bases). Germline V lookup: CDR1 LNHDA, CDR2 SQIVND (reference sequence). Trimming cost V 4 bases and J 4 bases, with 13 bases left between them. The CDR3 runs 14 residues. Here the CDR3 reads CASSTDNLLYGYTF. CDR3 DNA sequence: TGTGCCAGTAGTACGGACAATCTCCTCTATGGCTACACCTTC.

The chain is built from TRBV4-1 and TRBJ1-2; D perhaps matches TRBD1 (5 bases). This CDR3 is 15 amino acids long. V was clipped by 1 base and J by 7 bases, with 16 bases between them. CDR1 MGHRA and CDR2 YSYEKL come from the germline V gene. DNA for the CDR3: TGCGCCAGCAGCCAAGTGGAAATCAGGGTGGGTGGCTACACCTTC. Protein: CASSQVEIRVGGYTF.

The CDR3 reads CASSGGGREAFF. The CDR3 DNA is TGTGCCAGCAGTGGCGGGGGCCGGGAAGCTTTCTTT. The chain has TRBV2 and TRBJ1-1; TRBD1 might be the D (6 bases). V dropped 4 bases and J dropped 8 bases, with 11 bases sitting between them. CDR3 length equals 12 residues. CDR1 is SNHLY and CDR2 is FYNNEI in the germline V gene.

This chain joins TRBV30 and TRBJ2-2; 7 bases fit TRBD2. CDR1 is GTSNPN, CDR2 SVGIG, per germline (reference sequence). The ends lost 5 bases at V and 0 bases at J; junction bases unmatched: 6. This CDR3 is 15 amino acids long. The DNA of the CDR3 is TGTGCCTGGTGGGGACTACAAGCGAACACCGGGGAGCTGTTTTTT. It yields the protein CAWWGLQANTGELFF.

V usage is TRBV25-1 and J usage is TRBJ1-3; 7 bases are a match to TRBD1. V lost 8 bases, J lost 4 bases, and 5 bases stayed unmatched. The CDR3 is 13 amino acids. Germline loops: CDR1 MGHDK, CDR2 SYGVNS. The DNA for the CDR3 is TGTGCCAGCTCCCCGACAGGGGGAAACACCATATATTTT. It is translated as CASSPTGGNTIYF.

J is TRBJ1-2 and V is TRBV27; D is undetermined. V lost 0 bases and J 2 bases, leaving 10 bases between the germline ends. The germline gives CDR1 MNHEY, CDR2 SMNVEV (reference sequence). The CDR3 extends over 15 amino acids. The CDR3 DNA is TGTGCCAGCAGTTTATCGAGCGGCAGAAACTATGGCTACACCTTC. It encodes CASSLSSGRNYGYTF.

This chain joins TRBV5-5 and TRBJ2-2; D is perhaps TRBD2 (5 bases). CDR1 and CDR2 from the germline V gene are SGHKS and YYEKEE (reference sequence). Trimming removed 6 bases from V and 5 bases from J, with 17 bases in between. CDR3 size: 15 residues. CDR3 DNA sequence: TGTGCCAGCACCCTCACCGGGGTTATAACCGGGGAGCTGTTTTTT. The encoded protein is CASTLTGVITGELFF.

The chain links TRBV28 to TRBJ2-1; a possible D gene is TRBD2 (6 bases). Germline-derived CDR1 and CDR2 are MDHEN and SYDVKM. Trimming left V 6 bases short and J 7 bases short, with 7 bases between. The CDR3 sequence is 11 residues long. The CDR3 DNA is TGTGCCAGCAGGGAGGGGAATGAGCAGTTCTTC. Translating gives CASREGNEQFF.

The chain recombines TRBV14 with TRBJ2-7, with D tentatively TRBD1 (7 bases). The length of the CDR3 is 14 residues. The V and J ends lost 1 base and 3 bases respectively, with 10 bases between them. CDR1 is SGHDN, CDR2 FVKESK, per germline. CDR3 sequence: CASSQGRGLYEQYF. CDR3 bases: TGTGCCAGCAGCCAAGGGAGGGGGCTCTACGAGCAGTACTTC.

The CDR3 loop is CASSLRGRGANTDTQYF. The CDR3 nucleotides are TGTGCCAGCAGCTTAAGGGGCCGGGGGGCGAACACAGATACGCAGTATTTT. The chain combines TRBV7-8 with TRBJ2-3; D is perhaps TRBD2 (7 bases). Deletions cut 2 bases from V and 2 bases from J, with 17 bases between. CDR1 and CDR2 from the germline V gene are SGHVS and FQNEAQ. The CDR3 has 17 amino acids.

The J gene is TRBJ2-5, the V gene TRBV7-9; no clear D. The CDR3 sequence is 14 residues long. Looked up from germline, CDR1 is SEHNR and CDR2 is FQNEAQ (reference sequence). V gave up 3 bases and J gave up 2 bases, with 10 bases separating them. CDR3 coding DNA: TGTGCCAGCAGCTTCCCCAGCAGGCAAGAGACCCAGTACTTC. Its protein is CASSFPSRQETQYF.

This clone was recorded a few times. The chain links TRBV6-1 to TRBJ2-7, with D possibly being TRBD1 (5 bases). Trimming shortened V by 1 base and J by 2 bases, and 9 bases separated the two germline ends. Germline lookup yields CDR1 MNHNS and CDR2 SASEGT. CDR3 size: 14 residues. The CDR3 loop is CASSEEGSPYEQYF. The CDR3 coding sequence is TGTGCCAGCAGTGAAGAGGGGTCCCCCTACGAGCAGTACTTC.

V is TRBV5-5 and J is TRBJ2-5; TRBD1 matches 10 bases. The CDR3 contains 14 residues. V lost 0 bases to trimming and J lost 5 bases; unmatched junction nucleotides: 1. Per the germline V gene, CDR1 is SGHKS and CDR2 is YYEKEE (reference sequence). This CDR3 reads CASSLGQGAETQYF. CDR3 coding DNA: TGTGCCAGCAGCTTGGGACAGGGGGCTGAGACCCAGTACTTC.

The rearrangement links TRBV7-2 to TRBJ1-2, with 7 nucleotides matching TRBD1. Germline V gives CDR1 SGHTA, CDR2 FQGNSA. The junction had 10 bases not matched to a gene; V was cut back by 5 bases and J by 4 bases. The CDR3 length is 15 residues. CDR3 region: CASSQGGGISYGYTF. CDR3 coding DNA: TGTGCCAGCAGCCAGGGGGGAGGAATTTCCTATGGCTACACCTTC.

The V call is TRBV5-6, the J call TRBJ2-6; 7 nucleotides match TRBD2. V was clipped by 5 bases and J by 1 base; unmatched bases: 9. The CDR3 sequence is 17 residues long. Germline V CDR1 and CDR2: SGHDT, YYEEEE. The CDR3 is CASRGGGSFSGANVLTF. Written as DNA, the CDR3 is TGTGCCAGCAGGGGAGGCGGGAGCTTTTCTGGGGCCAACGTCCTGACTTTC.

This chain connects TRBV6-6 to TRBJ1-4, with 9 bases aligning to TRBD1. V lost 5 bases to trimming and J lost 8 bases; unmatched junction nucleotides: 15. The CDR3 totals 17 residues. Germline CDR1 reads MNHNY; CDR2 reads SVGAGI (reference sequence). The CDR3: CASSQNPGGTGREKLFF. CDR3 nucleotides: TGTGCCAGCAGTCAAAACCCGGGAGGGACAGGGCGGGAAAAACTGTTTTTT.

Of note for this clone: Other DNA sequences within the sample encode an identical CDR3. The V gene is TRBV2, the J gene TRBJ1-2; 7 bases fit TRBD1. CDR3 size: 13 residues. The V gene end was trimmed by 6 bases and the J gene end by 4 bases; junction bases not matched to a gene: 5. The germline V gene has CDR1 SNHLY and CDR2 FYNNEI. The CDR3 nucleotides are TGTGCCAGCAGGGGGGACAGCTCCTATGGCTACACCTTC. Translation gives CASRGDSSYGYTF.

The genes are TRBV11-2 and TRBJ2-3; tentative D call: TRBD2 (6 bases). This CDR3 contains 16 residues. From germline, CDR1 is SGHAT and CDR2 FQNNGV. Between the trimmed V and J ends, which lost 4 bases and 3 bases, there was a span of 17 bases. The CDR3 sequence is CASSSGTVFLTDTQYF. CDR3 DNA sequence: TGTGCCAGCAGCTCTGGGACTGTTTTCCTTACAGATACGCAGTATTTT.

The chain is built from TRBV18 and TRBJ2-1; TRBD2 matches at 8 bases. The CDR3 has 18 residues. V was pared by 5 bases and J by 0 bases, with 12 bases of the junction left unmatched. Germline V CDR1 and CDR2: KGHSH, LQKENI. The CDR3 sequence: CASSSLTSASSSYNEQFF. The CDR3 bases are TGTGCCAGCTCATCCCTGACTAGCGCGTCGAGCTCCTACAATGAGCAGTTCTTC.